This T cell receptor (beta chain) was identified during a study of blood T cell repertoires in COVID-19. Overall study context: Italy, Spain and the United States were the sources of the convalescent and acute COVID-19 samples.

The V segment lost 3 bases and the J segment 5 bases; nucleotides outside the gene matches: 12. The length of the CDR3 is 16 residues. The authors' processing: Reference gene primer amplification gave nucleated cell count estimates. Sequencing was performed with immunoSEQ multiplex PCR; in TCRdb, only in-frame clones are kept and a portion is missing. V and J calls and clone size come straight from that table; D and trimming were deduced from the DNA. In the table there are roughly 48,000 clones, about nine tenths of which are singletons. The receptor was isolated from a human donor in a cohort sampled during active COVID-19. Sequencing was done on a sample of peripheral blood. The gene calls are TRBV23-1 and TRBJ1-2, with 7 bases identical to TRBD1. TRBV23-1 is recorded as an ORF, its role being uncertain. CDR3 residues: CASSQPEPGQWYGYTF. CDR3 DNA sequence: TGCGCCAGCAGTCAGCCGGAACCGGGACAGTGGTATGGCTACACCTTC.